Given below is one T cell receptor beta chain in context. The CDR3 sequence is 15 residues long. V was clipped by 6 bases and J by 1 base; unmatched bases: 8. The germline gives CDR1 MNHEY, CDR2 SMNVEV (reference sequence). This entry comes from a study of identical twins. Using its own MiXCR run on the 5' RACE reads, TCRdb lists one record per CDR3 protein. Here the sample spans around 230,000 distinct CDR3 sequences, 5% to 7% being singletons. The same sample was also used in a study of T cells expressing NK-cell markers. That report adds: Of the CD8+ T cell pool in five or six donors, roughly 1.0-8% was accounted for by dominant NKG2C+ clonotypes.

The TCR comes from a woman between 18 and 30 years old in good health. V gene TRBV27 combines with J gene TRBJ1-1; the match to TRBD1 covers 7 bases. The sequenced material came from CD8+ T cells sorted from blood. The CDR3 DNA follows: TGTGCCAGCAGGACTTCCGGGACAGCGAACACTGAAGCTTTCTTT. Protein sequence: CASRTSGTANTEAFF.